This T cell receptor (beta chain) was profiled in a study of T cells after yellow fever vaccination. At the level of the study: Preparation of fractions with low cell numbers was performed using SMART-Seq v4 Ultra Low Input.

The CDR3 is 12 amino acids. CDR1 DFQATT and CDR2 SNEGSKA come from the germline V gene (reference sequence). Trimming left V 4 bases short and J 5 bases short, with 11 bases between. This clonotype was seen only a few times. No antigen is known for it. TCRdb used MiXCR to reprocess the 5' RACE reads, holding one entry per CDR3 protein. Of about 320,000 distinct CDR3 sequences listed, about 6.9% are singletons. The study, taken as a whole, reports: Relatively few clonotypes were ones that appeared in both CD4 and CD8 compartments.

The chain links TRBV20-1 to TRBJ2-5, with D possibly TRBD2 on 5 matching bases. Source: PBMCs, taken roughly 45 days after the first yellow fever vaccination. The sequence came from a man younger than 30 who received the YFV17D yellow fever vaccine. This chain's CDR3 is CSATFGGETQYF. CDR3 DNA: TGCAGTGCTACTTTTGGCGGGGAGACCCAGTACTTC.